The TCR beta chain under discussion was sequenced for a study of blood T cell repertoires in COVID-19. The overall study: Collection of acute and convalescent COVID-19 samples took place in the United States, Italy and Spain.

The CDR3 has 16 amino acids. Per the germline V gene, CDR1 is LGHDT and CDR2 is YNNKEL (reference sequence). V gave up 4 bases and J gave up 7 bases; unmatched junction bases: 12. Per the original methods: Estimates of nucleated cell counts were drawn from the amplification of reference gene primers. Clones were read by immunoSEQ multiplex PCR, and TCRdb kept only the in-frame ones, dropping some. That table furnishes V, J and clone size, whereas the DNA furnished D and trimming. The sample lists roughly 92,000 clones; 85% to 90% were seen once. The chain couples TRBV3-1 (or the pseudogene TRBV3-2) to TRBJ1-4; the match to TRBD1 covers 7 bases. Material for sequencing was peripheral blood. The source is a woman older than 75 with active or convalescent COVID-19. CDR3 DNA sequence: TGTGCCAGCAGCCCTGGGAACAGGGGAGGTAGTGAAAAACTGTTTTTT. Its protein is CASSPGNRGGSEKLFF.